This TCR beta chain was found in a study of blood T cell repertoires in COVID-19. Study details: The United States, Italy and Spain were the sources of the acute and convalescent COVID-19 samples. Sources were T cells, B-cell-depleted T cells, or PBMCs; the material itself was cDNA or gDNA.

Per the germline V gene, CDR1 is KGHDR and CDR2 is SFDVKD. Trimming removed 4 bases from V and 5 bases from J; junction bases left unmatched: 3. This CDR3 is 15 amino acids long. Per the study methods: Amplified reference gene primers provided the basis for estimating nucleated cell counts. Measured with immunoSEQ multiplex PCR; TCRdb has only the in-frame clones, and not every one. That table furnishes V, J and clone size, whereas the DNA furnished D and trimming. The sample has fewer than 25,000 clones; roughly nine tenths are singletons. The chain has TRBV24-1 and TRBJ2-5; 13 nucleotides agree with TRBD2. The material sequenced was peripheral blood. The receptor comes from a human donor in a cohort sampled during active COVID-19. The CDR3 DNA sequence: TGTGCCACCAGTGACGGACTAGCGGGAGCGGAGACCCAGTACTTC. Protein: CATSDGLAGAETQYF.